A single sample is the source of the 16 T cell receptor beta chains below, sequenced in a study of T cell responses to AZD1222 COVID-19 vaccine. Assay used: immunoSEQ multiplex PCR; TCRdb lists only in-frame clones, some missing. Of about 92,000 clones detected, roughly 86% appear once; the ten largest clones hold around 5.8%. The sequencing here drew on peripheral blood, taken on day 0 of AZD1222 vaccination. These TCRs come from an adult in good health.

V is TRBV27 and J is TRBJ2-7, with 9 bases aligning to TRBD1. V lost 0 bases, J lost 6 bases, and 12 bases stayed unmatched. The CDR3 totals 17 residues. CDR1 is MNHEY and CDR2 is SMNVEV in the germline V gene (reference sequence). Here the CDR3 reads CASSLSGETGGRVEQYF. CDR3 coding DNA: TGTGCCAGCAGTTTATCAGGAGAAACAGGGGGCAGGGTCGAGCAGTACTTC.

This chain connects TRBV11-2 to TRBJ1-6; TRBD1 agrees at 7 bases. Germline trimming cut 2 bases from V and 10 bases from J; bases unmatched to any gene: 8. In germline, CDR1 is SGHAT, CDR2 FQNNGV. This CDR3 region has 15 residues. The CDR3 protein is CASSLRQGRDSPLHF. The CDR3 DNA reads TGTGCCAGCAGCTTACGACAGGGCAGGGACTCACCCCTCCACTTT.

This clone was seen repeatedly, ten times or more. As DNA, the CDR3 is TGTGCCAGCAGTTTATCACCCAGCGGATATTACGAGCAGTACTTC. Amino acids: CASSLSPSGYYEQYF. The chain is built from TRBV27 and TRBJ2-7; TRBD2 is a possible D gene (5 bases). Germline assignment: CDR1 MNHEY and CDR2 SMNVEV (reference sequence). V shed 0 bases and J shed 4 bases, with 13 bases lying between them. The CDR3 consists of 15 residues.

The rearrangement uses TRBV6-6 and TRBJ2-7, with 7 bases lining up with TRBD1. The V gene's germline CDR1 is MNHNY and CDR2 SVGAGI (reference sequence). The V segment lost 6 bases and the J segment 4 bases; nucleotides outside the gene matches: 3. The CDR3 runs to 12 residues. CDR3 in amino acids: CASSGTAYEQYF. The CDR3 nucleotides read TGTGCCAGCAGCGGGACAGCGTACGAGCAGTACTTC.

The chain couples TRBV11-2 to TRBJ1-2; D gene ambiguous. CDR3 length: 14 amino acids. From germline, CDR1 is SGHAT and CDR2 FQNNGV. V lost 5 bases and J 4 bases, leaving 14 bases between the germline ends. The CDR3, as DNA: TGTGCCAGCAGCCCGACGTTACAGCCCTATGGCTACACCTTC. It yields the protein CASSPTLQPYGYTF.

V and J are TRBV15 and TRBJ1-1; weak D call: TRBD1 (5 bases). The V and J ends lost 8 bases and 5 bases respectively, with 21 bases between them. The CDR3 runs to 15 residues. Germline V gene data show CDR1 as LNHNV and CDR2 as YYDKDF (reference sequence). DNA for the CDR3: TGTGCCACCGGCCCGGGACCCTCAACGTGGACTGAAGCTTTCTTT. Amino acids: CATGPGPSTWTEAFF.

This clone is a singleton in its sample. The chain employs TRBV15 and TRBJ2-3; perhaps TRBD2 as D (7 bases). Germline lookup yields CDR1 LNHNV and CDR2 YYDKDF (reference sequence). With 0 bases removed from V and 1 base from J, the gap between germline ends came to 14 bases. CDR3 size: 17 residues. CDR3 nucleotides: TGTGCCACCAGCAGAGATTTGGCGGGGGCGGGCACAGATACGCAGTATTTT. It codes for CATSRDLAGAGTDTQYF.

The rearrangement joins TRBV29-1 to TRBJ2-5; weak D call: TRBD2 (6 bases). Trimming took off 7 bases at V and 2 bases at J, with 29 bases between the two ends. This CDR3 is 18 amino acids long. Germline V gene sequence: CDR1 SQVTM, CDR2 ANQGSEA. This chain's CDR3 is CSAPRRVVLLAWQETQYF. In nucleotides, the CDR3 is TGCAGCGCCCCTAGGAGGGTGGTACTTTTGGCGTGGCAAGAGACCCAGTACTTC.

The V and J genes are TRBV7-9 and TRBJ2-7, with D tentatively TRBD2 (6 bases). V lost 1 base, J lost 6 bases, and 10 bases lay in between. CDR1 is SEHNR and CDR2 is FQNEAQ in the germline V gene (reference sequence). The CDR3 is made up of 13 amino acids. The CDR3 bases are TGTGCCAGCAGCTTAGAAGGAGGGGCCGAGCAGTACTTC. Residues: CASSLEGGAEQYF.

This clone was seen more than once but under ten times. The chain uses TRBV5-4 and TRBJ2-1; 13 nucleotides line up with TRBD2. Germline CDR1 and CDR2: SGHNT and YYREEE (reference sequence). V lost 2 bases and J lost 7; bases outside the gene matches: 3. The CDR3 has 15 amino acids. CDR3 nucleotides: TGTGCCAGCAGCTTACTAGCGGGAGGGCCTAATGAGCAGTTCTTC. Its translation is CASSLLAGGPNEQFF.

This chain uses TRBV4-3 with TRBJ2-1; tentatively, D is TRBD2 (6 bases). Germline CDR1 and CDR2: LGHNA and YSLEER. V was pared by 1 base and J by 6 bases, with 16 bases between. This CDR3 contains 16 residues. CDR3 bases: TGCGCCAGCAGCCAAGGTCGGCGCGGGGAGCCCAATGAGCAGTTCTTC. It translates to CASSQGRRGEPNEQFF.

This chain's CDR3 is CASSSTGSPSEAFF. The DNA of the CDR3 is TGCGCCAGCAGCTCCACAGGGTCCCCTAGTGAAGCTTTCTTT. V is TRBV5-1 and J is TRBJ1-1; D is possibly TRBD1 (6 bases). Trimming stripped 3 bases from V and 7 bases from J, with 16 bases between. The CDR3 has 14 residues. Germline V gene data show CDR1 as SGHRS and CDR2 as YFSETQ. Full variable domain (missing parts from reference TRBV5-1 and TRBJ1-1): KAGVTQTPRYLIKTRGQQVTLSCSPISGHRSVSWYQQTPGQGLQFLFEYFSETQRNKGNFPGRFSGRQFSNSRSEMNVSTLELGDSALYLCASSSTGSPSEAFFGQGTRLTVV.

This rearrangement joins TRBV28 to TRBJ1-2, with 7 bases that match TRBD1. Trimming at V came to 2 bases and at J to 5 bases, leaving 2 bases not matched to a gene. This CDR3 spans 13 amino acids. Per germline, CDR1 MDHEN and CDR2 SYDVKM. CDR3 region: CASSLDRVYGYTF. CDR3 nucleotide sequence: TGTGCCAGCAGTTTAGACAGGGTGTATGGCTACACCTTC.

This rearrangement joins TRBV28 to TRBJ1-2; D not certain. V lost 7 bases and J 4 bases, leaving 25 bases between the germline ends. Germline CDR1 is MDHEN and CDR2 is SYDVKM. The CDR3 is 17 residues long. Written as DNA, the CDR3 is TGTGCCAGCACCCGCCGAAAATCCCAATTAGAGACCTATGGCTACACCTTC. This translates into CASTRRKSQLETYGYTF.

This clone was seen more than once but under ten times. This chain uses TRBV19 with TRBJ2-2; D ambiguous. Germline assignment: CDR1 LNHDA and CDR2 SQIVND (reference sequence). V lost 2 bases, J lost 7 bases, and 14 bases lay in between. CDR3 length: 15 residues. The CDR3 is CASSIIGRSGGELFF. The CDR3 DNA sequence: TGTGCCAGTAGTATAATAGGGCGATCTGGCGGGGAGCTGTTTTTT.

The V gene is TRBV5-1, the J gene TRBJ2-1; 7 nucleotides line up with TRBD2. The germline V gene has CDR1 SGHRS and CDR2 YFSETQ. The CDR3 is made up of 15 amino acids. V lost 0 bases and J lost 5; bases outside the gene matches: 5. The CDR3 is CASSLESSGHNEQFF. Written as DNA, the CDR3 is TGCGCCAGCAGCTTGGAGTCTAGCGGACACAATGAGCAGTTCTTC.